This entry features one T cell receptor (beta chain) sequence. Its antigen remains unidentified. Germline V gives CDR1 MNHEY, CDR2 SVGAGI. Unmatched junction bases numbered 5, after V lost 5 bases and J lost 2 bases. CDR3 size: 14 residues. Time point specified: recipient sample about 28 days before transplant, after cytoreduction. This sample was taken from a study of T cell clonotyping in hematopoietic cell transplantation. At the level of the study: Pretransplant recipient samples were taken after cytoreduction.

Whole-study findings and limits: Cells were unsorted, so CD4 and CD8 contributions were not separated.

Method: immunoSEQ multiplex PCR; TCRdb's copy keeps in-frame clones and lacks some. The sample consists of 45,000 to 60,000 clones, around 84% of them appearing once. This sequence was found in a man aged 55 to 70 with biphenotypic leukemia. Some clones in this sample may be carry-over from other donors' samples. The starting material was peripheral blood mononuclear cells, obtained before stem cell transplant. The J gene is TRBJ2-5, the V gene TRBV6-5; 7 nucleotides align to TRBD1. The CDR3 is CASSTDREQETQYF. In DNA form, the CDR3 reads TGTGCCAGCAGTACCGACAGGGAGCAAGAGACCCAGTACTTC.